The 16 T cell receptor beta chains below come from one sample, sequenced in a study of response to subunit inactivated influenza vaccine (dated by TCRdb to 2016 to 2019). Receptor libraries were prepared by RT-PCR. Sequencer: Illumina HiSeq 2500. TCRdb itself trimmed the public reads at Q25 with fastp, ran MiXCR and retained productive beta chains. Each CDR3 protein appears once, grouped with its most common genes and DNA. This sample gives under 200,000 distinct CDR3 sequences in total; approximately 12% of them show up just once. 25% to 30% of the sample goes to the ten largest clones. The sample also formed part of further work on T cells expressing NK-cell markers. The second source states: 5'RACE template switching, by which a universal primer site and unique molecular identifiers were added, was used to make TCR beta cDNA libraries.

The sequenced sample was CD8+ T cells sorted from PBMCs, obtained 11 to 12 days after vaccination. Receptor source: a man between 45 and 60 years old who received an inactivated influenza vaccine. Donor details come from another sample of the same person, matched by shared clones.

The sample holds a few counts of this clonotype. This chain's CDR3 is CSALGGTSGTDTQYF. The DNA for the CDR3 is TGCAGCGCTCTGGGAGGGACTAGCGGCACAGATACGCAGTATTTT. The chain joins TRBV29-1 to TRBJ2-3; 10 nucleotides align to TRBD2. Germline loops: CDR1 SQVTM, CDR2 ANQGSEA. CDR3 length: 15 residues. J gave up 1 base and V 7 bases, and 8 bases lay outside the gene matches.

This clonotype was counted many times. This sequence joins TRBV20-1 and TRBJ2-7; 12 nucleotides line up with TRBD1. With 3 bases clipped from V and 7 bases from J, the junction kept 7 bases outside the gene matches. This CDR3 is 14 amino acids long. Germline V gene lookup returns CDR1 DFQATT and CDR2 SNEGSKA (reference sequence). The CDR3 DNA reads as TGCAGTGCTAGCACAGGGACAGGGGGCGCAGAGCAGTACTTC. Encoded protein: CSASTGTGGAEQYF.

This clonotype has just a few counts. The chain employs TRBV9 and TRBJ2-1; perhaps TRBD2 as D (5 bases). Germline CDR1 and CDR2: SGDLS and YYNGEE. The germline V and J ends were trimmed by 3 bases and 0 bases, with 16 bases remaining between them. The CDR3 contains 17 residues. The CDR3 sequence is CASSAPPGLGSYNEQFF. The CDR3 DNA reads TGTGCCAGCAGCGCCCCACCTGGACTGGGCTCCTACAATGAGCAGTTCTTC.

The chain has TRBV7-8 and TRBJ2-7; TRBD1 aligns across 8 bases. Germline V gives CDR1 SGHVS, CDR2 FQNEAQ. The V gene end was trimmed by 6 bases and the J gene end by 2 bases; junction bases not matched to a gene: 6. CDR3 length: 14 amino acids. CDR3 nucleotide sequence: TGTGCCAGCAGTGGTGGGACAGGCGCCTACGAGCAGTACTTC. The encoded protein is CASSGGTGAYEQYF.

The chain carries TRBV5-6 and TRBJ2-1; 8 bases fit TRBD2. With 0 bases clipped from V and 6 bases from J, the junction kept 5 bases outside the gene matches. Germline-derived CDR1 and CDR2 are SGHDT and YYEEEE. The length of the CDR3 is 15 residues. CDR3 sequence (DNA): TGTGCCAGCAGCTTGGGAGGGCTAGCGGGCAATGAGCAGTTCTTC. Protein sequence: CASSLGGLAGNEQFF.

This clonotype was found a few times. The gene calls are TRBV11-2 and TRBJ2-7, with 10 bases matching TRBD1. This CDR3 has 14 amino acids. Losses at the gene ends were 4 bases for V and 4 bases for J; bases not matched to a gene: 4. Per germline, CDR1 SGHAT and CDR2 FQNNGV. DNA for the CDR3: TGTGCCAGCAGCTGGGGACAGGGGATTTACGAGCAGTACTTC. Translation gives CASSWGQGIYEQYF. Full variable domain (rest looked up from reference TRBV11-2 and TRBJ2-7): EAGVAQSPRYKIIEKRQSVAFWCNPISGHATLYWYQQILGQGPKLLIQFQNNGVVDDSQLPKDRFSAERLKGVDSTLKIQPAKLEDSAVYLCASSWGQGIYEQYFGPGTRLTVT.

The chain has TRBV12-3 or TRBV12-4 and TRBJ2-1; 11 nucleotides align to TRBD1. V trimming: 7 bases; J trimming: 4 bases; junction bases outside the gene matches: 6. The CDR3 has 15 amino acids. CDR3 loop: CASNPDRGPYNEQFF. The CDR3, as DNA: TGTGCCAGCAACCCGGACAGGGGGCCGTACAATGAGCAGTTCTTC.

This clonotype was found a few times. The rearrangement uses TRBV7-2 and TRBJ2-5; D gene uncertain. The CDR3 extends over 15 amino acids. V lost 2 bases to trimming and J lost 7 bases, with 17 bases between them. CDR1 and CDR2 from the germline V gene are SGHTA and FQGNSA. CDR3 sequence (DNA): TGTGCCAGCAGCTTAAACGGGTACAGTCAGCTGACCCAGTACTTC. It yields the protein CASSLNGYSQLTQYF.

This clonotype was counted ten times or more. The chain employs TRBV3-1 and TRBJ2-7, with 10 bases identical to TRBD1. The V segment lost 5 bases and the J segment 4 bases; nucleotides outside the gene matches: 5. The CDR3 is made up of 14 amino acids. CDR1 is LGHDT and CDR2 is YNNKEL in the germline V gene (reference sequence). CDR3 DNA: TGTGCCAGCAGCACCCGGACAGGGGGATACGAGCAGTACTTC. Its translation is CASSTRTGGYEQYF.

The chain couples TRBV11-2 to TRBJ2-1; D ambiguous. The CDR3 is 11 amino acids. Deletions cut 5 bases from V and 8 bases from J, with 7 bases between. Germline V gene sequence: CDR1 SGHAT, CDR2 FQNNGV. The CDR3 here is CASSQFDEQFF. In nucleotides, the CDR3 is TGTGCCAGCAGCCAGTTCGATGAGCAGTTCTTC.

This clonotype was counted many times. The V gene is TRBV25-1, the J gene TRBJ2-3; D unclear. The V gene's germline CDR1 is MGHDK and CDR2 SYGVNS. The V end lost 8 bases, the J end lost 3 bases, and 6 bases lay between the germline ends. The CDR3 length is 11 residues. The CDR3 spells CASGDTDTQYF. CDR3 in DNA: TGTGCCAGCGGGGATACAGATACGCAGTATTTT. Combining the CDR3 with reference TRBV25-1 and TRBJ2-3 gives the whole variable domain EADIYQTPRYLVIGTGKKITLECSQTMGHDKMYWYQQDPGMELHLIHYSYGVNSTEKGDLSSESTVSRIRTEHFPLTLESARPSHTSQYLCASGDTDTQYFGPGTRLTVL.

The chain has TRBV14 and TRBJ2-3; the D gene is possibly TRBD1 (6 bases). This CDR3 contains 14 residues. Germline V gene lookup returns CDR1 SGHDN and CDR2 FVKESK. V shed 4 bases and J shed 4 bases, with 12 bases lying between them. The CDR3 sequence is CASSLYTGSDTQYF. CDR3 coding DNA: TGTGCCAGCAGCCTATACACAGGGTCAGATACGCAGTATTTT. Using reference TRBV14 and TRBJ2-3 for the parts outside the CDR3, the full variable domain is EAGVTQFPSHSVIEKGQTVTLRCDPISGHDNLYWYRRVMGKEIKFLLHFVKESKQDESGMPNNRFLAERTGGTYSTLKVQPAELEDSGVYFCASSLYTGSDTQYFGPGTRLTVL.

This clonotype has a handful of counts. The chain is built from TRBV29-1 and TRBJ2-5; D is uncertain. The germline V gene encodes CDR1 SQVTM and CDR2 ANQGSEA. This CDR3 region has 15 residues. Trimming cost V 1 base and J 1 base, with 13 bases left between them. The CDR3 loop is CSVEVGDEVQETQYF. DNA of the CDR3: TGCAGCGTTGAAGTTGGGGATGAGGTCCAAGAGACCCAGTACTTC.

This clonotype was observed a few times. The chain uses TRBV27 and TRBJ2-1, with D hard to call. This CDR3 has 14 amino acids. From germline, CDR1 is MNHEY and CDR2 SMNVEV (reference sequence). Trimming left V 2 bases short and J 2 bases short, with 7 bases between. The CDR3 DNA follows: TGTGCCAGCAGTTTAGGTCGAGCCTACAATGAGCAGTTCTTC. This encodes CASSLGRAYNEQFF.

This clonotype was seen more than once but under ten times. The CDR3 DNA follows: TGTGCCAGCAGCTTAGACTGGACAGCGGAAAAACTGTTTTTT. Its protein product is CASSLDWTAEKLFF. This chain links TRBV7-9 with TRBJ1-4; D possibly corresponds to TRBD1 (6 bases). V lost 1 base and J lost 8, with 11 bases in between. Germline V gene lookup returns CDR1 SEHNR and CDR2 FQNEAQ (reference sequence). The CDR3 has 14 residues.

The chain is built from TRBV12-3 or TRBV12-4 and TRBJ2-1; D gene uncertain. The CDR3 consists of 10 residues. V dropped 6 bases and J dropped 7 bases, with 4 bases sitting between them. The CDR3 sequence is CASRGNEQFF. The CDR3 DNA follows: TGTGCCAGCAGGGGAAATGAGCAGTTCTTC.